The 27 T cell receptor beta chains below all came from one sample that was sequenced in a study of monozygotic twins with inflammatory bowel disease. TCRdb reprocessed the 5' RACE reads and stores each CDR3 protein as one record, lacking DNA. Its listing shows 90,000 to 110,000 distinct CDR3 sequences. Sequenced material: blood. Source of these receptors: a human donor with ulcerative colitis or Crohn's disease, or a healthy co-twin of an affected twin (not recorded which).

The genes are TRBV7-9 and TRBJ2-1; there is no DNA to check the TCRdb D call of TRBD2. This CDR3 has 16 amino acids. In germline, CDR1 is SEHNR, CDR2 FQNEAQ (reference sequence). CDR3 protein: CASSLVLAGGLNEQFF.

The chain combines TRBV20-1 with TRBJ2-2; TCRdb's assignment of TRBD1 cannot be checked, as there is no DNA. Germline V gene data show CDR1 as DFQATT and CDR2 as SNEGSKA (reference sequence). The CDR3 is 15 amino acids. The CDR3 is CSAPWGGSDTGELFF.

J is TRBJ1-1 and V is TRBV6-5; TCRdb's D gene call, TRBD1, goes unchecked for lack of DNA. Per germline, CDR1 MNHEY and CDR2 SVGAGI. The CDR3 covers 16 residues. Here the CDR3 reads CASSYYFGGSNTEAFF.

The chain employs TRBV28 and TRBJ2-3; the D call from TCRdb, TRBD1, cannot be confirmed without DNA. Germline V gives CDR1 MDHEN, CDR2 SYDVKM. This CDR3 region has 14 residues. CDR3 in amino acids: CASSFLAGTDTQYF.

CDR3: CASSYGVGRLYEQYF. The chain joins TRBV6-2 or TRBV6-3 to TRBJ2-7; TCRdb lists TRBD1, though no DNA is available to test this call. The germline gives CDR1 MNHEY, CDR2 SVGEGT. This CDR3 is 15 amino acids long.

This chain connects TRBV7-2 to TRBJ2-3. The length of the CDR3 is 13 residues. Germline V gene lookup returns CDR1 SGHTA and CDR2 FQGNSA. Here the CDR3 reads CASSPQSTDTQYF.

The chain couples TRBV20-1 to TRBJ1-3; TCRdb indicates TRBD1, and absent DNA this call remains unverified. The germline V gene encodes CDR1 DFQATT and CDR2 SNEGSKA (reference sequence). The length of the CDR3 is 14 residues. CDR3 sequence reads: CSARTGGTGNTTYF.

The chain links TRBV10-3 to TRBJ2-5. The V gene's germline CDR1 is ENHRY and CDR2 SYGVKD. This CDR3 spans 11 amino acids. The CDR3 sequence: CAISEGQAQYF.

The V gene is TRBV12-3 or TRBV12-4, the J gene TRBJ2-1. The CDR3 totals 13 residues. Here the CDR3 reads CASSLRAYNEQFF.

V usage is TRBV3-1 and J usage is TRBJ2-7; the D call from TCRdb, TRBD1, cannot be confirmed without DNA. The CDR3 has 16 residues. Germline loops: CDR1 LGHDT, CDR2 YNNKEL (reference sequence). CDR3: CASSRAPGQHSYEQYF.

The CDR3 loop is CASSRTAYGYTF. The chain recombines TRBV6-5 with TRBJ1-2. The CDR3 runs 12 residues. From germline, CDR1 is MNHEY and CDR2 SVGAGI.

The V gene is TRBV10-3, the J gene TRBJ2-5; without DNA, the TCRdb call of TRBD2 cannot be checked. Germline CDR1 ENHRY, CDR2 SYGVKD. This CDR3 spans 15 amino acids. The CDR3: CAISESTSGSQTQYF.

J is TRBJ2-3 and V is TRBV6-2 or TRBV6-3; checking the TCRdb D call of TRBD1 is not possible without DNA. The CDR3 has 14 amino acids. Germline V CDR1 and CDR2: MNHEY, SVGEGT. CDR3 region: CASSTGQETDTQYF.

This rearrangement joins TRBV12-3 or TRBV12-4 to TRBJ2-7. CDR3 length: 11 residues. CDR3 sequence: CASSLGNEQYF.

The chain uses TRBV7-2 and TRBJ2-5; the TCRdb call, TRBD2, lacks DNA for checking. Germline V gene sequence: CDR1 SGHTA, CDR2 FQGNSA. The CDR3 length is 15 residues. The CDR3 loop is CASSLTSGGSTTQYF. Full variable domain (outside the CDR3, taken from reference TRBV7-2 and TRBJ2-5): GAGVSQSPSNKVTEKGKDVELRCDPISGHTALYWYRQSLGQGLEFLIYFQGNSAPDKSGLPSDRFSAERTGGSVSTLTIQRTQQEDSAVYLCASSLTSGGSTTQYFGPGTRLLVL.

The gene calls are TRBV7-9 and TRBJ2-3; checking the TCRdb D call of TRBD1 is not possible without DNA. CDR1 and CDR2 (germline): SEHNR, FQNEAQ (reference sequence). The CDR3 sequence is 16 residues long. The CDR3 loop is CASSLDSQGPTDTQYF.

This sequence joins TRBV3-1 and TRBJ2-5; lacking DNA, the TRBD2 call made by TCRdb goes unchecked. Germline V gene data show CDR1 as LGHDT and CDR2 as YNNKEL (reference sequence). The CDR3 consists of 16 residues. The CDR3 sequence: CASSPGLADNQETQYF.

The rearrangement joins TRBV4-2 to TRBJ2-7; TCRdb calls TRBD2, which cannot be checked without DNA. This CDR3 is built from 16 residues. Germline V gene data show CDR1 as LGHNA and CDR2 as YNFKEQ. The CDR3 spells CASSQLAGGPSYEQYF.

The chain has TRBV2 and TRBJ2-2; TCRdb's assignment of TRBD1 cannot be checked, as there is no DNA. The CDR3 length is 16 residues. The germline gives CDR1 SNHLY, CDR2 FYNNEI. CDR3 residues: CASSLTGGANTGELFF.

The chain joins TRBV9 to TRBJ2-1; TCRdb selects TRBD2, and the lack of DNA leaves this call unchecked. Looked up from germline, CDR1 is SGDLS and CDR2 is YYNGEE. The CDR3 runs to 18 residues. Here the CDR3 reads CASSVGAVAGGRSNEQFF. The full variable domain, its missing parts supplied by reference TRBV9 and TRBJ2-1, is DSGVTQTPKHLITATGQRVTLRCSPRSGDLSVYWYQQSLDQGLQFLIQYYNGEERAKGNILERFSAQQFPDLHSELNLSSLELGDSALYFCASSVGAVAGGRSNEQFFGPGTRLTVL.

V is TRBV7-9 and J is TRBJ1-1; lacking DNA, the TRBD1 call made by TCRdb goes unchecked. The CDR3 is made up of 14 amino acids. Germline CDR1 reads SEHNR; CDR2 reads FQNEAQ (reference sequence). The CDR3 loop is CASPKRGQEPEAFF.

J is TRBJ2-7 and V is TRBV5-1; the TCRdb D gene call, TRBD1, has no DNA to confirm it. The CDR3 has 16 residues. Germline assignment: CDR1 SGHRS and CDR2 YFSETQ. This chain's CDR3 is CASSPPPGTGSYEQYF.

The chain couples TRBV2 to TRBJ2-1; the D call from TCRdb, TRBD2, cannot be confirmed without DNA. Germline CDR1 reads SNHLY; CDR2 reads FYNNEI. CDR3 size: 18 residues. The CDR3 region is CASSEALVWSGRQGEQFF.

The CDR3 spells CSAVRDRANSPLHF. V and J are TRBV20-1 and TRBJ1-6; with no DNA, the TCRdb D assignment of TRBD1 cannot be verified. Per the germline V gene, CDR1 is DFQATT and CDR2 is SNEGSKA (reference sequence). This CDR3 comprises 14 residues.

The chain joins TRBV4-2 to TRBJ1-6; without DNA, the TCRdb call of TRBD1 cannot be checked. Germline V lookup: CDR1 LGHNA, CDR2 YNFKEQ. CDR3 length: 16 amino acids. The CDR3 loop is CASSQEGANYNSPLHF.

The chain combines TRBV7-3 with TRBJ2-4; TCRdb gives TRBD1 as the D gene, but with no DNA this cannot be confirmed. The germline V gene encodes CDR1 SGHTA and CDR2 FQGTGA. This CDR3 is 15 amino acids long. The CDR3 reads CASSLTVGGSNIQYF.

The chain links TRBV6-2 or TRBV6-3 to TRBJ2-1; without DNA, the TCRdb call of TRBD2 cannot be checked. CDR3 length equals 16 residues. Per the germline V gene, CDR1 is MNHEY and CDR2 is SVGEGT. The CDR3 reads CASSPDWEGRYNEQFF.